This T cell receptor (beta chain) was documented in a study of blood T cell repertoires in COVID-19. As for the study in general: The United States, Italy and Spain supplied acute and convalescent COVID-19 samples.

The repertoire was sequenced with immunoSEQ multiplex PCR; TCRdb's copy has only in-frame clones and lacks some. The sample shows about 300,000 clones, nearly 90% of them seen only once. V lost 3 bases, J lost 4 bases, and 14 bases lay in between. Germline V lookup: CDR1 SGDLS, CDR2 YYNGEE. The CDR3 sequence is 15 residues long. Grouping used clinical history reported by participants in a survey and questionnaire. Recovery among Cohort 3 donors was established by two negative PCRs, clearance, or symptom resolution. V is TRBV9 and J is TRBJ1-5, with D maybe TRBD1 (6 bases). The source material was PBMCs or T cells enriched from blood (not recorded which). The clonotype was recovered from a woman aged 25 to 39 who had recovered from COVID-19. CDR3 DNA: TGTGCCAGCAGCGAGGGGGAAGGGGGTAATCAGCCCCAGCATTTT. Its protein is CASSEGEGGNQPQHF.